The clone carrying this TCR beta chain was seen at least ten times. Unique molecular identifiers were built into the TCRbeta library. TCRdb ran MiXCR on the PCR reads and lists one entry per CDR3 protein. The table shows 200,000 to 250,000 distinct CDR3 sequences, with around 13% occurring only once. Deletions cut 5 bases from V and 7 bases from J, with 13 bases between. This CDR3 contains 13 residues. Germline V lookup: CDR1 SGHRS, CDR2 YFSETQ. This sample stems from a study of T-cell reconstitution after alpha-beta-depleted transplantation in children. The material was PBMCs from the stem cell graft donor, obtained from the stem cell graft. V usage is TRBV5-1 and J usage is TRBJ2-1, with a tentative D call TRBD1 (5 bases). This TCR was recovered from a human donor who donated a stem cell graft to a child with acute lymphoblastic leukemia. CDR3 DNA: TGCGCCAGCAGTGGTGACAGCGTTAATGAGCAGTTCTTC. It translates to CASSGDSVNEQFF.